These 13 T cell receptor beta chains came from one sample sequenced in a study of T cell responses to AZD1222 COVID-19 vaccine. Assay used: immunoSEQ multiplex PCR; TCRdb lists only in-frame clones, some missing. The data show tens of thousands of clones, with 85% to 90% seen just once and approximately 7% held by the top ten. The sample here was peripheral blood, taken on day 0 of AZD1222 vaccination. These TCRs come from an adult in good health.

CDR3 residues: CASSSPDRDEKLFF. The CDR3 nucleotides are TGCGCCAGCAGCTCGCCGGACAGAGATGAAAAACTGTTTTTT. The chain has TRBV5-1 and TRBJ1-4, with D possibly being TRBD1 (6 bases). V was pared by 3 bases and J by 6 bases, with 12 bases between. Germline V gives CDR1 SGHRS, CDR2 YFSETQ. This CDR3 has 14 amino acids.

The V gene is TRBV19, the J gene TRBJ2-3, with D tentatively TRBD1 or TRBD2 (5 bases each). Germline loops: CDR1 LNHDA, CDR2 SQIVND (reference sequence). V shed 3 bases and J shed 6 bases, with 16 bases lying between them. This CDR3 has 15 residues. The CDR3, as DNA: TGTGCCAGTAGTATCGAGGGGTGGGCGGGTGATACGCAGTATTTT. Encoded protein: CASSIEGWAGDTQYF.

The chain recombines TRBV27 with TRBJ1-1; 7 nucleotides line up with TRBD1. Germline assignment: CDR1 MNHEY and CDR2 SMNVEV (reference sequence). The CDR3 spans 14 residues. J was trimmed by 1 base and V by 3 bases; bases with no gene match: 2. The CDR3, as DNA: TGTGCCAGCAGTTTTGGACAGGCGAACACTGAAGCTTTCTTT. The encoded protein is CASSFGQANTEAFF.

This sequence joins TRBV28 and TRBJ2-7; 9 positions match TRBD1. Germline CDR1 reads MDHEN; CDR2 reads SYDVKM. Unmatched junction bases numbered 8, after V lost 7 bases and J lost 4 bases. CDR3 length: 14 residues. The CDR3 spells CASNTQDRGYEQYF. CDR3 DNA sequence: TGTGCCAGCAATACCCAGGACAGGGGTTACGAGCAGTACTTC. The variable domain in full, completed from reference TRBV28 and TRBJ2-7, reads DVKVTQSSRYLVKRTGEKVFLECVQDMDHENMFWYRQDPGLGLRLIYFSYDVKMKEKGDIPEGYSVSREKKERFSLILESASTNQTSMYLCASNTQDRGYEQYFGPGTRLTVT.

As to this clone: Additional DNA sequences in this sample encode the identical CDR3. The rearrangement joins TRBV12-3 or TRBV12-4 to TRBJ2-7; D unclear. The CDR3 covers 13 residues. V gave up 3 bases and J gave up 2 bases, with 8 bases separating them. Here the CDR3 DNA reads TGTGCCAGCAGTTTGGGCGTAACCTACGAGCAGTACTTC. It codes for CASSLGVTYEQYF.

There are a few counts of this clone. The genes are TRBV18 and TRBJ2-7; TRBD1 matches 7 bases. Trimming at V came to 5 bases and at J to 5 bases, leaving 21 bases not matched to a gene. The CDR3 covers 18 residues. Germline CDR1 is KGHSH and CDR2 is LQKENI. The CDR3 sequence: CASSTGPIRGSIRDEQYF. The DNA of the CDR3 is TGTGCCAGCTCAACGGGACCCATCAGGGGGAGTATTCGTGACGAGCAGTACTTC.

This chain links TRBV24-1 with TRBJ2-1; no reliable D call. This CDR3 contains 15 residues. V was cut by 0 bases and J by 5 bases, with 10 bases left in between. Looked up from germline, CDR1 is KGHDR and CDR2 is SFDVKD. CDR3 nucleotides: TGTGCCACCAGTGATTTGGGGGTTCGGAACAATGAGCAGTTCTTC. Its translation is CATSDLGVRNNEQFF.

The chain carries TRBV3-1 (or the pseudogene TRBV3-2) and TRBJ2-3, with D possibly being TRBD1 (5 bases). The CDR3 has 14 amino acids. The ends were cut back, 2 bases at V and 8 bases at J, with 14 bases in the middle. The germline V gene encodes CDR1 LGHDT and CDR2 YNNKEL (reference sequence). CDR3 amino acids: CASSQILGRGTQYF. CDR3 nucleotide sequence: TGTGCCAGCAGCCAAATACTGGGGCGTGGTACGCAGTATTTT.

This clone was recorded only once. The chain joins TRBV28 to TRBJ1-2; no clear D. CDR3 size: 12 residues. Trimming removed 7 bases from V and 3 bases from J, with 9 bases in between. Per germline, CDR1 MDHEN and CDR2 SYDVKM. Here the CDR3 DNA reads TGTGCCAGCAATACAGCACACTATGGCTACACCTTC. Amino acid sequence: CASNTAHYGYTF.

This chain links TRBV6-5 with TRBJ2-7; 12 positions agree with TRBD1. In germline, CDR1 is MNHEY, CDR2 SVGAGI. Unmatched junction bases numbered 5, after V lost 6 bases and J lost 2 bases. This CDR3 region has 15 residues. The CDR3 reads CASRPGQGATYEQYF. The CDR3 DNA reads TGTGCCAGCAGACCGGGACAGGGGGCGACCTACGAGCAGTACTTC.

The V and J genes are TRBV6-2 or TRBV6-3 and TRBJ1-5, with D possibly matching TRBD1 (6 bases). The CDR3 runs 13 residues. Germline V gene lookup returns CDR1 MNHEY and CDR2 SVGEGT. Trimming shortened V by 6 bases and J by 7 bases, and 13 bases separated the two germline ends. For the CDR3, the DNA is TGTGCCAGCAGCCGAGGGGGGGGACAGCCCCAGCATTTT. It is translated as CASSRGGGQPQHF.

The table lists this clone with a count of one. The chain couples TRBV7-8 to TRBJ1-1, with 10 bases aligning to TRBD1. The V gene's germline CDR1 is SGHVS and CDR2 FQNEAQ. This CDR3 spans 16 amino acids. J gave up 0 bases and V 5 bases, and 6 bases lay outside the gene matches. The chain's CDR3 is CASSPGQGLMNTEAFF. The CDR3, as DNA: TGTGCCAGCAGCCCGGGACAGGGGCTAATGAACACTGAAGCTTTCTTT.

The chain joins TRBV6-2 or TRBV6-3 to TRBJ2-7; D is undetermined. The V gene lost 2 bases and the J gene lost 6 bases, with 8 bases spanning the gap. CDR3 length: 12 residues. CDR1 and CDR2 from the germline V gene are MNHEY and SVGEGT. CDR3: CASSYDWGEQYF. CDR3 bases: TGTGCCAGCAGTTACGATTGGGGCGAGCAGTACTTC.